A single sample is the source of the 23 T cell receptor beta chains below, sequenced in a study of CD8 T cells in ankylosing spondylitis. General study results and limits: One TCR beta motif, made up of about 8 highly homologous variants, appeared characteristic of ankylosing spondylitis blood.

No antigen is known for these receptors. TCRdb redid the calling of the 5' RACE reads with MiXCR, one entry per CDR3 protein. Found here are over 700,000 distinct CDR3 sequences, under 20% of them singletons; the top ten hold around 19%. The source material was blood, either unsorted or a sorted T cell fraction (not recorded which). Receptor source: a male donor with ankylosing spondylitis.

In this sample, this clonotype turned up a few times. CDR3 in DNA: TGTGCCAGCAGCCCGACAGGGGACACAGATACGCAGTATTTT. Protein product: CASSPTGDTDTQYF. This sequence joins TRBV7-8 and TRBJ2-3, with 8 bases lining up with TRBD1. Losses at the gene ends were 5 bases for V and 2 bases for J; bases not matched to a gene: 3. Germline CDR1 SGHVS, CDR2 FQNEAQ. CDR3 length: 14 amino acids. Based on the CDR3 plus reference TRBV7-8 and TRBJ2-3, the full variable domain is GAGVSQSPRYKVAKRGQDVALRCDPISGHVSLFWYQQALGQGPEFLTYFQNEAQLDKSGLPSDRFFAERPEGSVSTLKIQRTQQEDSAVYLCASSPTGDTDTQYFGPGTRLTVL.

The chain is built from TRBV7-3 and TRBJ1-5; D unclear. The CDR3 has 13 amino acids. V lost 5 bases to trimming and J lost 7 bases, with 12 bases between them. Germline V gene lookup returns CDR1 SGHTA and CDR2 FQGTGA. CDR3: CASSPPGRQPQHF. DNA of the CDR3: TGTGCCAGCAGCCCCCCCGGGCGCCAGCCCCAGCATTTT.

This clonotype was seen a handful of times. The chain combines TRBV29-1 with TRBJ2-1; 11 positions agree with TRBD1. The V gene end was trimmed by 6 bases and the J gene end by 6 bases; junction bases not matched to a gene: 1. CDR1 SQVTM and CDR2 ANQGSEA come from the germline V gene. This CDR3 has 12 amino acids. The CDR3 here is CSVGTGGNEQFF. CDR3 bases: TGCAGCGTCGGGACAGGGGGCAATGAGCAGTTCTTC.

This clonotype has more than one count but fewer than ten. The chain is built from TRBV4-3 and TRBJ1-6; 7 bases map to TRBD1. The trim removed 0 bases at V and 10 bases at J, leaving 6 bases unmatched. The CDR3 consists of 15 residues. Germline V gene data show CDR1 as LGHNA and CDR2 as YSLEER. The CDR3 nucleotides are TGCGCCAGCAGCCAAGACCGGGACAGCGCATCACCCCTCCACTTT. Translated: CASSQDRDSASPLHF.

The J gene is TRBJ2-7, the V gene TRBV4-1; D is possibly TRBD2 (6 bases). Per germline, CDR1 MGHRA and CDR2 YSYEKL. Trimming cost V 0 bases and J 3 bases, with 15 bases left between them. The CDR3 runs 16 residues. The CDR3 DNA is TGCGCCAGCAGCCAAGATTCGGAGGGGTCTTTCTACGAGCAGTACTTC. This translates into CASSQDSEGSFYEQYF.

This clonotype was seen only a few times. The CDR3 here is CASSPGPLDNEQFF. In DNA form, the CDR3 reads TGTGCCAGCAGCCCGGGACCCCTCGACAATGAGCAGTTCTTC. This chain connects TRBV7-9 to TRBJ2-1; tentatively, D is TRBD1 or TRBD2 (5 bases each). The CDR3 extends over 14 amino acids. The germline V gene has CDR1 SEHNR and CDR2 FQNEAQ (reference sequence). Trimming stripped 5 bases from V and 5 bases from J, with 13 bases between.

This clonotype has only a few counts. The chain uses TRBV7-9 and TRBJ2-7; D ambiguous. The CDR3 has 14 amino acids. V was clipped by 6 bases and J by 2 bases, with 14 bases between them. CDR1 SEHNR and CDR2 FQNEAQ come from the germline V gene (reference sequence). CDR3 coding DNA: TGTGCCAGCAGTGGGGAAGTCCCGACCTACGAGCAGTACTTC. This encodes CASSGEVPTYEQYF.

This clonotype was observed a handful of times. The V and J genes are TRBV7-6 and TRBJ2-7; tentatively, D is TRBD2 (6 bases). The germline V gene encodes CDR1 SGHVS and CDR2 FNYEAQ. The CDR3 is made up of 14 amino acids. The V gene lost 0 bases and the J gene lost 4 bases, with 10 bases spanning the gap. The chain's CDR3 is CASSLAAGGYEQYF. The CDR3 DNA reads as TGTGCCAGCAGCTTAGCGGCCGGAGGGTACGAGCAGTACTTC. The full variable domain, completed using reference TRBV7-6 and TRBJ2-7, is GAGVSQSPRYKVTKRGQDVALRCDPISGHVSLYWYRQALGQGPEFLTYFNYEAQQDKSGLPNDRFSAERPEGSISTLTIQRTEQRDSAMYRCASSLAAGGYEQYFGPGTRLTVT.

The genes are TRBV7-3 and TRBJ2-1, with 8 bases aligning to TRBD2. The CDR3 is made up of 15 amino acids. Germline-derived CDR1 and CDR2 are SGHTA and FQGTGA. With 1 base clipped from V and 7 bases from J, the junction kept 6 bases outside the gene matches. CDR3 residues: CASSLNGREGNEQFF. The CDR3 coding sequence is TGTGCCAGCAGCTTAAATGGCCGGGAGGGAAATGAGCAGTTCTTC.

In this sample, this clonotype turned up many times. V gene TRBV7-3 combines with J gene TRBJ2-2; D is ambiguous. The ends were cut back, 4 bases at V and 2 bases at J, with 11 bases in the middle. The CDR3 length is 15 residues. Germline V gene sequence: CDR1 SGHTA, CDR2 FQGTGA. CDR3 sequence: CASSSLPLNTGELFF. In nucleotides, the CDR3 is TGTGCCAGCAGCTCCCTTCCCCTAAACACCGGGGAGCTGTTTTTT. Together with reference TRBV7-3 and TRBJ2-2, the CDR3 gives the full variable domain: GAGVSQTPSNKVTEKGKYVELRCDPISGHTALYWYRQSLGQGPEFLIYFQGTGAADDSGLPNDRFFAVRPEGSVSTLKIQRTERGDSAVYLCASSSLPLNTGELFFGEGSRLTVL.

The chain joins TRBV19 to TRBJ2-1; D gene ambiguous. The germline CDR1 and CDR2 sequences are LNHDA and SQIVND (reference sequence). CDR3 length: 15 residues. Between the trimmed V and J ends, which lost 8 bases and 0 bases, there was a span of 14 bases. In DNA, the CDR3 is TGTGCCAGTTGTTCCGTGGCTAGCTCCTACAATGAGCAGTTCTTC. Its protein is CASCSVASSYNEQFF.

The chain uses TRBV28 and TRBJ2-7; TRBD2 aligns across 10 bases. Germline-derived CDR1 and CDR2 are MDHEN and SYDVKM. The CDR3 sequence is 14 residues long. Losses at the gene ends were 7 bases for V and 7 bases for J; bases not matched to a gene: 10. The CDR3 nucleotides read TGTGCCAGCAACCTAGCGGGAGACGGTGGAGAGCAGTACTTC. This encodes CASNLAGDGGEQYF.

The chain uses TRBV7-8 and TRBJ2-7; 9 bases map to TRBD1. The length of the CDR3 is 14 residues. Germline V gives CDR1 SGHVS, CDR2 FQNEAQ. Trimming removed 3 bases from V and 5 bases from J; junction bases left unmatched: 5. The CDR3 here is CASSFRGQGDEQYF. CDR3 sequence (DNA): TGTGCCAGCAGCTTTCGGGGACAGGGAGACGAGCAGTACTTC.

The chain couples TRBV6-1 to TRBJ2-5; 12 bases are a match to TRBD2. V lost 2 bases, J lost 4 bases, and 5 bases stayed unmatched. CDR3 length: 16 amino acids. The germline gives CDR1 MNHNS, CDR2 SASEGT. The CDR3 region is CASSESSGGAGETQYF. CDR3 sequence (DNA): TGTGCCAGCAGTGAATCTAGCGGGGGGGCGGGAGAGACCCAGTACTTC.

This clonotype was counted between two and nine times. The chain couples TRBV12-3 or TRBV12-4 to TRBJ2-7; D may be TRBD2 (7 bases). V lost 3 bases and J 2 bases, leaving 11 bases between the germline ends. This CDR3 has 14 amino acids. DNA of the CDR3: TGTGCCAGCAGTTTTAACGGGGGGCCCTACGAGCAGTACTTC. It specifies CASSFNGGPYEQYF.

The chain joins TRBV5-4 to TRBJ2-3; 12 bases fit TRBD2. Germline values: CDR1 SGHNT, CDR2 YYREEE (reference sequence). The CDR3 runs to 19 residues. V gave up 2 bases and J gave up 1 base; unmatched junction bases: 11. The CDR3 protein is CASSFGLAGLGGRTDTQYF. The CDR3 bases are TGTGCCAGCAGCTTTGGACTAGCGGGACTAGGGGGGCGCACAGATACGCAGTATTTT.

This clonotype was counted only a few times. The chain carries TRBV12-3 or TRBV12-4 and TRBJ2-7; 9 bases line up with TRBD1. Trimming at V came to 4 bases and at J to 1 base, leaving 2 bases not matched to a gene. The CDR3 has 14 amino acids. CDR3 in amino acids: CASSWDRVSYEQYF. The CDR3 nucleotides are TGTGCCAGCAGTTGGGACAGGGTGTCCTACGAGCAGTACTTC.

This chain links TRBV7-9 with TRBJ2-5; D possibly matches TRBD1 or TRBD2 (6 bases each). CDR3 length: 15 amino acids. Trimming removed 5 bases at V and 5 bases at J, with 18 bases between. CDR1 and CDR2 from the germline V gene are SEHNR and FQNEAQ (reference sequence). The DNA of the CDR3 is TGTGCCAGCAGCCAGGTTTGGGGGGCCCTGGAGACCCAGTACTTC. Translating it yields CASSQVWGALETQYF.

The chain joins TRBV12-3 or TRBV12-4 to TRBJ2-7, with 8 bases aligning to TRBD2. This CDR3 has 12 amino acids. The J segment lost 3 bases and the V segment lost 8 bases, leaving 3 bases of the junction unmatched. Here the CDR3 reads CASGSGGYEQYF. CDR3 bases: TGTGCCAGCGGCAGCGGGGGCTACGAGCAGTACTTC.

This clonotype has at least ten counts. V is TRBV12-3 or TRBV12-4 and J is TRBJ1-5; D is unclear. The V end was cut by 2 bases, the J end by 2 bases, with 7 bases between. CDR3 length: 14 amino acids. The CDR3 nucleotides are TGTGCCAGCAGTTTATTCGGGGGCAATCAGCCCCAGCATTTT. Protein: CASSLFGGNQPQHF.

The chain is built from TRBV5-1 and TRBJ2-2; D possibly uses TRBD1 or TRBD2 (5 bases each). Per the germline V gene, CDR1 is SGHRS and CDR2 is YFSETQ. Trimming took 7 bases from V and 3 from J, leaving 10 bases between them. This CDR3 region has 13 residues. DNA for the CDR3: TGCGCCAGCTCGGGACCCTACACCGGGGAGCTGTTTTTT. It is translated as CASSGPYTGELFF.

The chain couples TRBV20-1 to TRBJ2-7, with D possibly being TRBD1 (6 bases). The CDR3 contains 15 residues. The germline V and J ends were trimmed by 6 bases and 0 bases, with 18 bases remaining between them. In germline, CDR1 is DFQATT, CDR2 SNEGSKA (reference sequence). CDR3 nucleotides: TGCAGTGCCCCAGGGGCTAGCAGGAGCTCCTACGAGCAGTACTTC. Residues: CSAPGASRSSYEQYF.

In its sample, this clonotype was seen a few times. The gene calls are TRBV10-3 and TRBJ1-5, with TRBD1 matching 7 bases. J gave up 4 bases and V 6 bases, and 6 bases lay outside the gene matches. The CDR3 extends over 14 amino acids. Looked up from germline, CDR1 is ENHRY and CDR2 is SYGVKD. Here the CDR3 reads CAIRAQGRNQPQHF. The CDR3 DNA sequence: TGTGCCATCAGGGCACAGGGGCGGAATCAGCCCCAGCATTTT.